One sample yielded the 30 T cell receptor beta chains listed below, sequenced in a study of blood T cell repertoires in COVID-19. This table comes from immunoSEQ multiplex PCR, and its TCRdb copy is limited to in-frame clones, with some not included. The table lists about 250,000 clones, nearly 90% of them singletons. The sample taken for sequencing was peripheral blood. The receptors were gathered from a man aged 18 to 29 with active or convalescent COVID-19.

Only a few counts were recorded for this clone. The chain employs TRBV4-1 and TRBJ2-1, with 11 positions matching TRBD2. Germline V gene sequence: CDR1 MGHRA, CDR2 YSYEKL. The V segment lost 3 bases and the J segment 9 bases; nucleotides outside the gene matches: 10. CDR3 length: 16 amino acids. CDR3 bases: TGCGCCAGCAGCCACCCCGGGGTAGCGGGGGGGCTTGAGCAGTTCTTC. Amino acids: CASSHPGVAGGLEQFF.

The gene calls are TRBV28 and TRBJ1-2; D is uncertain. The CDR3 spans 15 residues. Between the trimmed V and J ends, which lost 5 bases and 6 bases, there was a span of 19 bases. Germline CDR1 MDHEN, CDR2 SYDVKM. The CDR3 nucleotides are TGTGCCAGCAGTCTAGCAAGGGTGGCCGGGGATGGCTACACCTTC. Protein product: CASSLARVAGDGYTF.

This rearrangement joins TRBV11-2 to TRBJ2-3; D may be TRBD2 (5 bases). Germline V lookup: CDR1 SGHAT, CDR2 FQNNGV. CDR3 length equals 13 residues. With 3 bases removed from V and 3 bases from J, the gap between germline ends came to 7 bases. CDR3 nucleotides: TGTGCCAGCAGCTTGGGGAGAACAGATACGCAGTATTTT. It yields the protein CASSLGRTDTQYF.

The chain has TRBV4-2 and TRBJ1-3, with D hard to call. With 0 bases removed from V and 0 bases from J, the gap between germline ends came to 6 bases. This CDR3 comprises 15 residues. Germline loops: CDR1 LGHNA, CDR2 YNFKEQ. The CDR3 region has the DNA TGTGCCAGCAGCCAAGACTTAAACTCTGGAAACACCATATATTTT. Protein product: CASSQDLNSGNTIYF.

V and J are TRBV9 and TRBJ1-1; D is unresolved. With 0 bases removed from V and 5 bases from J, the gap between germline ends came to 14 bases. The CDR3 totals 15 residues. The germline V gene encodes CDR1 SGDLS and CDR2 YYNGEE. The CDR3 DNA sequence: TGTGCCAGCAGCGTAGTAGGGAACGGGGTAACTGAAGCTTTCTTT. This codes for CASSVVGNGVTEAFF.

The rearrangement links TRBV7-2 to TRBJ1-1; 7 positions agree with TRBD1. The CDR3 totals 13 residues. With V trimmed by 0 bases and J by 7 bases, 2 bases remained unmatched. Germline CDR1 is SGHTA and CDR2 is FQGNSA. CDR3 nucleotides: TGTGCCAGCAGCTTAGCGCGGACAGGTGAAGCTTTCTTT. This gives the protein CASSLARTGEAFF.

This rearrangement joins TRBV18 to TRBJ2-7, with D tentatively TRBD2 (5 bases). Germline assignment: CDR1 KGHSH and CDR2 LQKENI. CDR3 length: 18 residues. Deletions cut 1 base from V and 7 bases from J, with 26 bases between. DNA of the CDR3: TGTGCCAGCTCACCACTCGCGGGCCAATCTTACACCCCTCAAGAGCAGTACTTC. It is translated as CASSPLAGQSYTPQEQYF. Full variable domain (remainder filled in from reference TRBV18 and TRBJ2-7): NAGVMQNPRHLVRRRGQEARLRCSPMKGHSHVYWYRQLPEEGLKFMVYLQKENIIDESGMPKERFSAEFPKEGPSILRIQQVVRGDSAAYFCASSPLAGQSYTPQEQYFGPGTRLTVT.

The chain recombines TRBV7-6 with TRBJ1-3, with D hard to call. CDR1 is SGHVS and CDR2 is FNYEAQ in the germline V gene. Deletions cut 2 bases from V and 0 bases from J, with 17 bases between. There are 18 residues in the CDR3. The DNA of the CDR3 is TGTGCCAGCAGCTTATCAACGGGTGGTCAACTCTCTGGAAACACCATATATTTT. The encoded protein is CASSLSTGGQLSGNTIYF.

This clone was recorded once. The V call is TRBV4-3, the J call TRBJ2-3, with 7 bases fitting TRBD2. After removal of 1 base from V and 2 bases from J, the junction contained 6 bases not matched to a gene. Germline V gene data show CDR1 as LGHNA and CDR2 as YSLEER. The CDR3 is made up of 16 amino acids. The CDR3 DNA sequence: TGCGCCAGCAGCCAAGGAAACCTAGCGGTCACAGATACGCAGTATTTT. Its translation is CASSQGNLAVTDTQYF.

This clone was counted between two and nine times. The chain is built from TRBV23-1 and TRBJ1-6; 7 nucleotides align to TRBD1. TRBV23-1 falls under the ORF class, with uncertain function. CDR3 length: 19 amino acids. V shed 4 bases and J 5 bases; nucleotides not matched to a gene: 17. In nucleotides, the CDR3 is TGCGCCAGCAGTCGATACCCTTTAGGGGGCCTGGGAGATAATTCACCCCTCCACTTT. Protein: CASSRYPLGGLGDNSPLHF.

The J gene is TRBJ1-3, the V gene TRBV6-6; TRBD1 aligns across 9 bases. Per germline, CDR1 MNHNY and CDR2 SVGAGI (reference sequence). This CDR3 region has 15 residues. V was clipped by 2 bases and J by 4 bases; unmatched bases: 3. For the CDR3, the DNA is TGTGCCAGCAGTTACGGGACAGGGCCAGGAAACACCATATATTTT. Residues: CASSYGTGPGNTIYF.

A single count supports this clone. V usage is TRBV9 and J usage is TRBJ2-2, with 8 bases fitting TRBD1. The CDR3 has 15 residues. The ends lost 4 bases at V and 8 bases at J; junction bases unmatched: 10. CDR1 and CDR2 (germline): SGDLS, YYNGEE. For the CDR3, the DNA is TGTGCCAGCAGCCCCACGGACAGGGTAGCAGGGGAGCTGTTTTTT. Translated, it gives CASSPTDRVAGELFF. The full variable domain, its missing parts supplied by reference TRBV9 and TRBJ2-2, is DSGVTQTPKHLITATGQRVTLRCSPRSGDLSVYWYQQSLDQGLQFLIQYYNGEERAKGNILERFSAQQFPDLHSELNLSSLELGDSALYFCASSPTDRVAGELFFGEGSRLTVL.

The chain uses TRBV9 and TRBJ2-2; TRBD2 is a possible D gene (5 bases). The V and J ends lost 4 bases and 4 bases respectively, with 14 bases between them. CDR1 and CDR2 from the germline V gene are SGDLS and YYNGEE. The CDR3 length is 15 residues. As DNA, the CDR3 is TGTGCCAGCAGCATAGGCGGAGAGGGCACCGGGGAGCTGTTTTTT. Protein sequence: CASSIGGEGTGELFF.

This clone was seen once. This chain's CDR3 is CASSFIGSYEQYF. CDR3 DNA: TGTGCCAGCAGCTTTATCGGCTCCTACGAGCAGTACTTC. J is TRBJ2-7 and V is TRBV5-4, with unresolved D. CDR3 length: 13 residues. V lost 2 bases, J lost 0 bases, and 6 bases lay in between. CDR1 is SGHNT, CDR2 YYREEE, per germline (reference sequence). Based on the CDR3 plus reference TRBV5-4 and TRBJ2-7, the full variable domain is ETGVTQSPTHLIKTRGQQVTLRCSSQSGHNTVSWYQQALGQGPQFIFQYYREEENGRGNFPPRFSGLQFPNYSSELNVNALELDDSALYLCASSFIGSYEQYFGPGTRLTVT.

J is TRBJ2-1 and V is TRBV7-9; 7 bases map to TRBD2. Losses at the gene ends were 4 bases for V and 5 bases for J; bases not matched to a gene: 11. Germline CDR1 reads SEHNR; CDR2 reads FQNEAQ (reference sequence). CDR3 size: 16 residues. The CDR3 bases are TGTGCCAGCAGCTCCTTAGCGGGTTTGAGCCACAATGAGCAGTTCTTC. Its translation: CASSSLAGLSHNEQFF.

The rearrangement uses TRBV20-1 and TRBJ1-1; no definite D call. Trimming pared 2 bases from V and 10 bases from J, leaving 11 bases between. CDR3 length equals 11 residues. Per the germline V gene, CDR1 is DFQATT and CDR2 is SNEGSKA (reference sequence). CDR3 residues: CSARPSGRAFF. CDR3 nucleotide sequence: TGCAGTGCTAGACCTTCCGGTCGAGCTTTCTTT.

Here the CDR3 DNA reads TGCGCCAGCAGCAGGGACAGAGACGAGCAGTACTTC. The encoded protein is CASSRDRDEQYF. The chain is built from TRBV5-1 and TRBJ2-7; the match to TRBD1 covers 7 bases. Germline V gene lookup returns CDR1 SGHRS and CDR2 YFSETQ. With 4 bases clipped from V and 5 bases from J, the junction kept 3 bases outside the gene matches. CDR3 length equals 12 residues.

V is TRBV7-6 and J is TRBJ1-4; weak D call: TRBD1 (6 bases). CDR1 and CDR2 (germline): SGHVS, FNYEAQ. The ends were cut back, 4 bases at V and 2 bases at J, with 11 bases in the middle. The CDR3 contains 15 residues. CDR3 residues: CASSSTGKTNEKLFF. The DNA for the CDR3 is TGTGCCAGCAGCTCCACAGGGAAGACTAATGAAAAACTGTTTTTT.

The chain carries TRBV3-1 (or the pseudogene TRBV3-2) and TRBJ1-2; the match to TRBD1 covers 7 bases. The ends lost 0 bases at V and 4 bases at J; junction bases unmatched: 8. The CDR3 extends over 16 amino acids. Per the germline V gene, CDR1 is LGHDT and CDR2 is YNNKEL (reference sequence). CDR3: CASSQDGGGASYGYTF. CDR3 nucleotides: TGTGCCAGCAGCCAAGATGGAGGGGGCGCGAGCTATGGCTACACCTTC.

The V gene is TRBV1, the J gene TRBJ2-7; the DNA was not compared with TRBD2, the D call given in the table. TRBV1 is shown as a pseudogene. The CDR3 extends over 15 amino acids. The CDR3: CTSVSPGLDPYEQYF. In DNA form, the CDR3 reads TGCACCAGCGTATCTCCGGGACTGGATCCCTACGAGCAGTACTTC.

This sequence joins TRBV27 and TRBJ2-7; the D gene is possibly TRBD2 (5 bases). Germline V gene sequence: CDR1 MNHEY, CDR2 SMNVEV (reference sequence). The CDR3 is 16 residues long. Trimming left V 5 bases short and J 0 bases short, with 17 bases between. The CDR3 loop is CASSPSGGGISYEQYF. The CDR3 nucleotides are TGTGCCAGCAGTCCAAGCGGAGGCGGTATCTCCTACGAGCAGTACTTC.

The chain has TRBV19 and TRBJ2-7; TRBD2 matches at 7 bases. This CDR3 has 15 amino acids. Germline CDR1 reads LNHDA; CDR2 reads SQIVND (reference sequence). V lost 9 bases, J lost 0 bases, and 11 bases stayed unmatched. In DNA form, the CDR3 reads TGTGCCAGCCAACCGCGGGGGAGCCACTCCTACGAGCAGTACTTC. Protein product: CASQPRGSHSYEQYF.

This chain links TRBV28 with TRBJ2-4; D is undetermined. Germline loops: CDR1 MDHEN, CDR2 SYDVKM. CDR3 length equals 15 residues. Trimming took off 5 bases at V and 0 bases at J, with 11 bases between the two ends. The CDR3 DNA is TGTGCCAGCAGTCAGGCCTTACTAGCCAAAAACATTCAGTACTTC. Protein: CASSQALLAKNIQYF.

This clone was found a few times. The chain joins TRBV29-1 to TRBJ1-4, with 9 bases that match TRBD1. The CDR3 sequence is 14 residues long. J gave up 6 bases and V 1 base, and 3 bases lay outside the gene matches. Germline-derived CDR1 and CDR2 are SQVTM and ANQGSEA. The CDR3 here is CSVEGTGDHEKLFF. The DNA for the CDR3 is TGCAGCGTTGAAGGGACAGGGGATCATGAAAAACTGTTTTTT.

The CDR3 nucleotides are TGCGCCAGCAGCCGGGGACAGGGACCACTCTATGGCTACACCTTC. Translation: CASSRGQGPLYGYTF. The V and J genes are TRBV4-1 and TRBJ1-2; 9 bases are shared with TRBD1. This CDR3 has 15 residues. Germline-derived CDR1 and CDR2 are MGHRA and YSYEKL. V was clipped by 4 bases and J by 4 bases; unmatched bases: 7.

The CDR3 sequence: CASSYSGRQNTEAFF. CDR3 sequence (DNA): TGTGCCAGCAGTTACTCGGGCAGGCAGAACACTGAAGCTTTCTTT. The rearrangement links TRBV6-5 to TRBJ1-1, with no clear D. The CDR3 has 15 residues. Trimming removed 0 bases at V and 1 base at J, with 9 bases between. CDR1 and CDR2 from the germline V gene are MNHEY and SVGAGI.

This chain connects TRBV5-4 to TRBJ1-6; D is possibly TRBD1 (6 bases). V lost 4 bases and J lost 0, with 8 bases in between. This CDR3 is built from 15 residues. Germline V gives CDR1 SGHNT, CDR2 YYREEE (reference sequence). This CDR3 reads CASSMDSSYNSPLHF. CDR3 sequence (DNA): TGTGCCAGCAGCATGGACAGCTCCTATAATTCACCCCTCCACTTT.

The rearrangement links TRBV4-3 to TRBJ1-4; the D gene is possibly TRBD1 (5 bases). The CDR3 has 14 residues. With 1 base removed from V and 10 bases from J, the gap between germline ends came to 13 bases. Germline loops: CDR1 LGHNA, CDR2 YSLEER. CDR3 DNA: TGCGCCAGCAGCCAAGGGGTTCAGGGAGGAAAACTGTTTTTT. Amino acid sequence: CASSQGVQGGKLFF.

The chain joins TRBV20-1 to TRBJ2-3; D ambiguous. There are 11 residues in the CDR3. With 3 bases removed from V and 5 bases from J, the gap between germline ends came to 6 bases. Germline V lookup: CDR1 DFQATT, CDR2 SNEGSKA (reference sequence). Written as DNA, the CDR3 is TGCAGTGCTAGTCAGGTAGATACGCAGTATTTT. Protein sequence: CSASQVDTQYF.

V gene TRBV7-8 combines with J gene TRBJ2-5; 9 bases match TRBD2. CDR3 length: 16 residues. Germline CDR1 is SGHVS and CDR2 is FQNEAQ. The J segment lost 3 bases and the V segment lost 5 bases, leaving 10 bases of the junction unmatched. CDR3 amino acids: CASSPYTAGGKETQYF. CDR3 sequence (DNA): TGTGCCAGCAGCCCGTATACAGCGGGAGGCAAAGAGACCCAGTACTTC.